This T cell receptor beta chain was identified in a study of blood T cell repertoires in COVID-19. Looking at the study overall: COVID-19 samples from acute and convalescent phases originated in the United States, Italy and Spain. T cells, B-cell-depleted T cells, or PBMCs supplied cDNA or gDNA.

In the authors' workflow: Amplified reference gene primers provided the basis for estimating nucleated cell counts. Libraries were prepared by immunoSEQ multiplex PCR; TCRdb keeps only in-frame clonotypes and omits some of them. V, J and clone size derive from that table, while D and trimming were established from the DNA sequence. The sample includes tens of thousands of clones, around 87% of them seen just once. The germline CDR1 and CDR2 sequences are SNHLY and FYNNEI. With 2 bases removed from V and 2 bases from J, the gap between germline ends came to 3 bases. This CDR3 is built from 12 residues.

Sequenced sample: peripheral blood. The sequence came from a man aged 50-59 years with active or convalescent COVID-19. V and J are TRBV2 and TRBJ2-5; D remains unclear. The CDR3 is CASSEQQETQYF. For the CDR3, the DNA is TGTGCCAGCAGTGAACAGCAAGAGACCCAGTACTTC. The full variable domain, with the rest looked up from reference TRBV2 and TRBJ2-5, is EPEVTQTPSHQVTQMGQEVILRCVPISNHLYFYWYRQILGQKVEFLVSFYNNEISEKSEIFDDQFSVERPDGSNFTLKIRSTKLEDSAMYFCASSEQQETQYFGPGTRLLVL.